These 6 T cell receptor beta chains originate from one sample sequenced in a study of breast tumors, draining lymph nodes, adjacent tissues. Breast cancer patients provided tissue from their axillary draining lymph nodes. TCRdb re-analysed the multiplex PCR reads in MiXCR, keeping a single row per CDR3 protein. The table lists around 230,000 distinct CDR3 sequences, 32% of them singletons, with about 1.4% in the top ten. The sequencing sample was made of axillary lymph node tissue. All receptors derive from a female donor with breast cancer. Some clones in this sample may be carry-over from other donors' samples.

The chain recombines TRBV11-3 with TRBJ1-1, with a weak D call TRBD1 (6 bases). Germline-derived CDR1 and CDR2 are SGHNT and YENEEA. V was shortened by 5 bases and J by 3 bases, with 13 bases between the two germline ends. The CDR3 length is 14 residues. The CDR3 nucleotides are TGTGCCAGCAGCCCCGCCAGGGGTGACACTGAAGCTTTCTTT. Its protein product is CASSPARGDTEAFF.

This clonotype showed up many times. The CDR3 region has the DNA TGCGCCAGCAGCTTGGGTGGGGGGACCTACGAGCAGTACTTC. Its translation is CASSLGGGTYEQYF. This chain links TRBV5-1 with TRBJ2-7; possible D gene TRBD2, 6 bases. Deletions cut 0 bases from V and 2 bases from J, with 9 bases between. The CDR3 extends over 14 amino acids. Germline assignment: CDR1 SGHRS and CDR2 YFSETQ.

This clonotype was seen many times. V gene TRBV20-1 combines with J gene TRBJ2-2, with D tentatively TRBD2 (5 bases). CDR3 length equals 14 residues. Trimming shortened V by 7 bases and J by 4 bases, and 16 bases separated the two germline ends. Germline V gene lookup returns CDR1 DFQATT and CDR2 SNEGSKA (reference sequence). In DNA form, the CDR3 reads TGCAGTGTGAGGTCTGGGGAGAGCACCGGGGAGCTGTTTTTT. As protein: CSVRSGESTGELFF.

At least ten counts were recorded for this clonotype. The J gene is TRBJ2-3, the V gene TRBV7-3; D ambiguous. The germline V gene encodes CDR1 SGHTA and CDR2 FQGTGA. V lost 3 bases and J 5 bases, leaving 12 bases between the germline ends. The CDR3 has 14 amino acids. This CDR3 is CASSLVGFGDTQYF. The CDR3 coding sequence is TGTGCCAGCAGCTTGGTGGGATTTGGAGATACGCAGTATTTT.

This clonotype showed up many times. The rearrangement uses TRBV3-1 and TRBJ2-5; 11 nucleotides match TRBD2. Germline V lookup: CDR1 LGHDT, CDR2 YNNKEL (reference sequence). This CDR3 has 16 amino acids. Losses at the gene ends were 5 bases for V and 4 bases for J; bases not matched to a gene: 9. This chain's CDR3 is CASSDETSGKVETQYF. CDR3 nucleotide sequence: TGTGCCAGCAGCGATGAGACTAGCGGGAAAGTAGAGACCCAGTACTTC.

This clonotype was seen repeatedly, ten times or more. This chain links TRBV20-1 with TRBJ1-4; D unclear. This CDR3 is 11 amino acids long. Per the germline V gene, CDR1 is DFQATT and CDR2 is SNEGSKA (reference sequence). The V and J ends lost 5 bases and 8 bases respectively, with 9 bases between them. The CDR3 protein is CSAPHGEKLFF. The CDR3 region has the DNA TGCAGTGCTCCACATGGAGAAAAACTGTTTTTT.